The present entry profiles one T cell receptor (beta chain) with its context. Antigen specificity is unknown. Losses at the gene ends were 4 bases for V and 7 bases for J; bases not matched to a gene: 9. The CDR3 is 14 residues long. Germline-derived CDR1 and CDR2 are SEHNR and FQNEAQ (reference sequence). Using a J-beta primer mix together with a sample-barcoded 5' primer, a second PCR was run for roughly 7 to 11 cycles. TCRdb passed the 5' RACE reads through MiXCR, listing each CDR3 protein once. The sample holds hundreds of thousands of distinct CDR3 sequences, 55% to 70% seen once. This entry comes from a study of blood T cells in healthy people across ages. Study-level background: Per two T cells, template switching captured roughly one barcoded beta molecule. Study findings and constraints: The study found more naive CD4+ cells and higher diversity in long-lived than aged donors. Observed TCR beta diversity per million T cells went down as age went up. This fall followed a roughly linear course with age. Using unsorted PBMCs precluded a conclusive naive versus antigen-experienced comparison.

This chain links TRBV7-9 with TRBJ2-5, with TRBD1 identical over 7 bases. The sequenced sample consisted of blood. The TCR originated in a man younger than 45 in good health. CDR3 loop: CASSSLGDSGTQYF. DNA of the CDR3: TGTGCCAGCAGCTCCCTAGGGGACAGTGGGACCCAGTACTTC.